The 8 T cell receptor beta chains reported below all come from one sample, sequenced in a study of blood T cell repertoires in COVID-19. Profiling relied on immunoSEQ multiplex PCR, and the TCRdb table lists in-frame clones only, not all of them. The data contain approximately 120,000 clones, roughly 74% of them singletons. What was sequenced was peripheral blood. These receptors all come from a man older than 75 with COVID-19, enrolled during active disease.

This clone was picked up one time. The J gene is TRBJ2-2, the V gene TRBV6-6, with TRBD2 matching over 10 bases. J gave up 6 bases and V 5 bases, and 9 bases lay outside the gene matches. This CDR3 region has 16 residues. The germline V gene has CDR1 MNHNY and CDR2 SVGAGI (reference sequence). CDR3: CASSRTSGKSPGELFF. The CDR3 region has the DNA TGTGCCAGCAGTCGGACTAGCGGAAAATCGCCCGGGGAGCTGTTTTTT.

The rearrangement links TRBV3-1 (or the pseudogene TRBV3-2) to TRBJ2-2; 7 bases match TRBD2. V gave up 5 bases and J gave up 10 bases; unmatched junction bases: 7. Germline V CDR1 and CDR2: LGHDT, YNNKEL (reference sequence). The CDR3 loop spans 13 amino acids. The CDR3 sequence: CASSDLGGEELFF. CDR3 coding DNA: TGTGCCAGCAGCGACCTTGGGGGGGAGGAGCTGTTTTTT.

The genes are TRBV7-9 and TRBJ1-5; the match to TRBD1 covers 9 bases. The CDR3 has 14 residues. With V trimmed by 6 bases and J by 7 bases, 7 bases remained unmatched. Germline loops: CDR1 SEHNR, CDR2 FQNEAQ (reference sequence). The CDR3 DNA sequence: TGTGCCAGCAGTCGTCCCGGACAGGGGCAGCCCCAGCATTTT. Protein sequence: CASSRPGQGQPQHF.

V usage is TRBV5-1 and J usage is TRBJ1-2, with 7 bases fitting TRBD1. CDR1 and CDR2 from the germline V gene are SGHRS and YFSETQ. The CDR3 loop spans 14 amino acids. Germline trimming cut 1 base from V and 0 bases from J; bases unmatched to any gene: 0. CDR3 residues: CASSLQGANYGYTF. The CDR3 DNA is TGCGCCAGCAGCTTGCAGGGGGCTAACTATGGCTACACCTTC.

V and J are TRBV27 and TRBJ1-6, with TRBD1 matching over 7 bases. Germline values: CDR1 MNHEY, CDR2 SMNVEV (reference sequence). The V gene end was trimmed by 2 bases and the J gene end by 2 bases; junction bases not matched to a gene: 0. The CDR3 totals 15 residues. CDR3 loop: CASSLGTAYNSPLHF. CDR3 sequence (DNA): TGTGCCAGCAGTTTAGGGACAGCCTATAATTCACCCCTCCACTTT.

V usage is TRBV21-1 and J usage is TRBJ1-4. TRBV21-1 is a documented pseudogene. The CDR3 is 20 residues long. As DNA, the CDR3 is TGTGCCAGCAGCCCACGGGTCGGGGGGCAGGAGGTTGCAACTAATGAAAAACTGTTTTTT. It encodes CASSPRVGGQEVATNEKLFF.

In DNA, the CDR3 is TGTGCCAGCTCACCACCGGGGCCAGATACGCAGTATTTT. Protein product: CASSPPGPDTQYF. V and J are TRBV18 and TRBJ2-3; D is possibly TRBD1 (5 bases). V was trimmed by 0 bases and J by 4 bases, leaving 5 bases between them. Germline V CDR1 and CDR2: KGHSH, LQKENI. The CDR3 sequence is 13 residues long. Complete variable domain (other parts from reference TRBV18 and TRBJ2-3): NAGVMQNPRHLVRRRGQEARLRCSPMKGHSHVYWYRQLPEEGLKFMVYLQKENIIDESGMPKERFSAEFPKEGPSILRIQQVVRGDSAAYFCASSPPGPDTQYFGPGTRLTVL.

CDR3 nucleotides: TGTGCCAGTTCCCTAGCGGGAAATGAGCAGTTCTTC. Residues: CASSLAGNEQFF. The chain uses TRBV27 and TRBJ2-1; the match to TRBD2 covers 9 bases. The CDR3 consists of 12 residues. V lost 9 bases, J lost 7 bases, and 4 bases stayed unmatched. CDR1 and CDR2 from the germline V gene are MNHEY and SMNVEV (reference sequence).